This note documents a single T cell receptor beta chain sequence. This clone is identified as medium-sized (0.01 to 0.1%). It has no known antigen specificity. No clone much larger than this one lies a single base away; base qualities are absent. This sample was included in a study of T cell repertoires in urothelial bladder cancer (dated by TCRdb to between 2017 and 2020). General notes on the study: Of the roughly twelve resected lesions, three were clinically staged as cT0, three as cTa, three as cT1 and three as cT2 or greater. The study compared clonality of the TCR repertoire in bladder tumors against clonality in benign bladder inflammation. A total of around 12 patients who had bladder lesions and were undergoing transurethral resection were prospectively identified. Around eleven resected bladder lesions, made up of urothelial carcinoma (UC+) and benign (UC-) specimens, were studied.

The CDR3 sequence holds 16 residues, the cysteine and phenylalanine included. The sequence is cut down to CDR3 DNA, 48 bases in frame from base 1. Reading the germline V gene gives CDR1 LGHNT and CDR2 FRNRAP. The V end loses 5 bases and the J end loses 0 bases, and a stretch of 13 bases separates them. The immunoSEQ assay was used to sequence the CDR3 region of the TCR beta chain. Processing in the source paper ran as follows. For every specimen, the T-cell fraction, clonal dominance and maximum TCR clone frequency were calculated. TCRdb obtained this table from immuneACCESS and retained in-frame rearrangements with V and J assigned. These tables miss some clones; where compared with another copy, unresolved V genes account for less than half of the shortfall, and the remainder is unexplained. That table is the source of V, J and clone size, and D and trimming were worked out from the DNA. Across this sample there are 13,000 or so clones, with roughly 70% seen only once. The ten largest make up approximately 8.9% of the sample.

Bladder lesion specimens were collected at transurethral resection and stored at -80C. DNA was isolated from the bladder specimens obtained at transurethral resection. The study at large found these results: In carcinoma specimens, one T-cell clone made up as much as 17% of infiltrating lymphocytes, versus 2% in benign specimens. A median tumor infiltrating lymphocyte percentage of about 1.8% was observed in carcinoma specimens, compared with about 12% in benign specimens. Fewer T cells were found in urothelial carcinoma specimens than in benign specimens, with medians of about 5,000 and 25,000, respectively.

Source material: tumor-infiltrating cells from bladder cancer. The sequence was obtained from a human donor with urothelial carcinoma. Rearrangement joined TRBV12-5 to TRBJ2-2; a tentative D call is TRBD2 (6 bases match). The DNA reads TGTGCTAGTGGTCTAGGGGCGGGGACGAACACCGGGGAGCTGTTTTTT. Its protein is CASGLGAGTNTGELFF.